This TCR beta chain appears in the sequencing data of a study of T cell responses to AZD1222 COVID-19 vaccine. Germline V gene sequence: CDR1 MNHEY, CDR2 SVGAGI. The CDR3 runs to 14 residues. Trimming left V 9 bases short and J 3 bases short, with 15 bases between. Profiling relied on immunoSEQ multiplex PCR, and the TCRdb table lists in-frame clones only, not all of them. Counted here are roughly 150,000 clones, less than 95% occurring once; the ten biggest clones make up about 6%. This clone showed up just once. The sequencing here drew on peripheral blood, taken 28 days after the second AZD1222 dose. The clonotype was recovered from an adult who received the AZD1222 COVID-19 vaccine. The chain recombines TRBV6-5 with TRBJ1-5; D is unclear. In DNA, the CDR3 is TGTGCCAGTCTACTTGACACGGCCAATCAGCCCCAGCATTTT. Its translation is CASLLDTANQPQHF.